This section outlines one TCR beta chain sequence together with its context. These data belong to a study of radiotherapy plus CTLA-4 blockade in lung cancer. The assay was immunoSEQ multiplex PCR, and TCRdb's table has in-frame clones only and misses some. The sample holds about 59,000 clones, 72% seen once. The CDR3 is made up of 16 amino acids. After removal of 1 base from V and 4 bases from J, the junction contained 7 bases not matched to a gene. Per the germline V gene, CDR1 is SEHNR and CDR2 is FQNEAQ (reference sequence). This material consisted of peripheral blood, taken from a patient treated with radiotherapy plus ipilimumab. This chain joins TRBV7-9 and TRBJ2-3, with 8 bases matching TRBD1. The origin of this receptor is a human donor with non-small cell lung cancer whose response to radiotherapy plus ipilimumab could not be evaluated. The CDR3 DNA sequence: TGTGCCAGCAGCTTAGACTTGACAGGGGCTTCAGATACGCAGTATTTT. Translated, it gives CASSLDLTGASDTQYF.